These 5 T cell receptor beta chains were all obtained from the same sample, sequenced in a study of blood T cell repertoires in COVID-19 (dated by TCRdb to 2020 to 2022). The library relied on the immunoSEQ multiplex PCR assay. The table comes from immuneACCESS by way of TCRdb, which keeps in-frame sequences with V and J called. Part of the clones is missing from these tables; in studies checked, under half for an unresolved V gene and the rest for unknown reasons. The sample yields roughly 70,000 clones; approximately 90% were counted once. The ten largest clones take up 2.6% of the sample. The sequenced sample consisted of peripheral blood. Receptor source: a man aged 50-59 years with COVID-19, enrolled during active disease.

The V and J genes are TRBV7-3 and TRBJ2-1, with 8 bases aligning to TRBD2. Germline V gene data show CDR1 as SGHTA and CDR2 as FQGTGA. After removal of 3 bases from V and 15 bases from J, the junction contained 13 bases not matched to a gene. The CDR3 loop spans 14 amino acids. For the CDR3, the DNA is TGTGCCAGCAGCTTGAGAAGCGGGAGTCTGTCCCCGTTCTTC. Translation gives CASSLRSGSLSPFF.

J is TRBJ2-1 and V is TRBV4-3, with D possibly matching TRBD2 (5 bases). The V and J ends lost 0 bases and 6 bases respectively, with 9 bases between them. Germline-derived CDR1 and CDR2 are LGHNA and YSLEER. The CDR3 totals 14 residues. Here the CDR3 reads CASSQDLRGNEQFF. The CDR3 bases are TGCGCCAGCAGCCAAGACCTACGGGGCAATGAGCAGTTCTTC.

The rearrangement links TRBV9 to TRBJ2-7; 7 bases fit TRBD2. V was clipped by 4 bases and J by 3 bases; unmatched bases: 4. CDR1 is SGDLS, CDR2 YYNGEE, per germline. This CDR3 has 13 residues. The CDR3 protein is CASSFGEGYEQYF. The CDR3 nucleotides are TGTGCCAGCAGCTTCGGGGAGGGCTACGAGCAGTACTTC.

The chain combines TRBV13 with TRBJ2-1, with no clear D. This CDR3 has 14 amino acids. Deletions cut 1 base from V and 4 bases from J, with 8 bases between. Germline CDR1 PRHDT, CDR2 FYEKMQ (reference sequence). The CDR3 spells CASSLDTEYNEQFF. Here the CDR3 DNA reads TGTGCCAGCAGCTTAGATACGGAGTACAATGAGCAGTTCTTC.

The V and J genes are TRBV6-5 and TRBJ2-2; 11 nucleotides agree with TRBD2. The CDR3 runs to 16 residues. J gave up 3 bases and V 2 bases, and 2 bases lay outside the gene matches. Looked up from germline, CDR1 is MNHEY and CDR2 is SVGAGI. CDR3 in amino acids: CASSYAGLADTGELFF. As DNA, the CDR3 is TGTGCCAGCAGTTACGCGGGACTAGCGGACACCGGGGAGCTGTTTTTT.